A selection of T cell receptor beta chains follows, all from one sample in a study of tumor-infiltrating lymphocytes in primary liver carcinoma. TCRdb ran MiXCR on the multiplex PCR reads and lists one entry per CDR3 protein. This table has 310,000 or so distinct CDR3 sequences, 50% to 60% appearing once. Sequencing used peripheral blood. These receptors originate from a woman aged 30 to 39 with primary liver carcinoma and hepatitis B virus infection. Both conserved end residues are part of each CDR3. D genes are given only for firm matches. For some rows the clone size is stated as once, few or many, or as a class when expanded; others skip it.

v_call: TRBV14; d_call: TRBD1; clone_size: .; j_call: TRBJ1-1; cdr3_nt: TGTGCCAGCAGCCGGCTACAGGGGAACACTGAGGCTTTCTTT; cdr3_aa: CASSRLQGNTEAFF
v_call: TRBV11-3; d_call: TRBD2; clone_size: .; j_call: TRBJ2-5; cdr3_nt: TGTGCCAGCAGCCCGGGACTAGTGGGAGGGCCGTTGGGCTTC; cdr3_aa: CASSPGLVGGPLGF
v_call: TRBV4-2; d_call: TRBD1; clone_size: .; j_call: TRBJ1-1; cdr3_nt: TGTGCCAGCAGCCAAGAAGGCCAGGGGGCAATTCGGCGAACTGAAGCTTTCTTT; cdr3_aa: CASSQEGQGAIRRTEAFF
v_call: TRBV11-2; d_call: .; clone_size: .; j_call: TRBJ2-7; cdr3_nt: TGTGCCAGCAGCTCGGGAACATGCGAACAGTACTTC; cdr3_aa: CASSSGTCEQYF
v_call: TRBV10-3; d_call: .; clone_size: .; j_call: TRBJ1-1; cdr3_nt: TGTGCCAAAAGGGACCCGAACACTGAAGCTTTCTTT; cdr3_aa: CAKRDPNTEAFF
v_call: TRBV14; d_call: .; clone_size: .; j_call: TRBJ2-2; cdr3_nt: TGTACCAGCAGCCAAGATCGGTCGGCGAGGGGTACCCCCGGGGAGCTGTTTTTT; cdr3_aa: CTSSQDRSARGTPGELFF
v_call: TRBV11-3; d_call: TRBD1; clone_size: .; j_call: TRBJ2-5; cdr3_nt: TGTACCAACAGCAGAGTCGGGACAGGGAATAGGAAGACCCAGTACTTC; cdr3_aa: CTNSRVGTGNRKTQYF
v_call: TRBV12-3/TRBV12-4; d_call: .; clone_size: many; j_call: TRBJ2-1; cdr3_nt: TGTGCCAGCAGTCCGGCTCTAGCGTACAATGAGCAGTTCTTC; cdr3_aa: CASSPALAYNEQFF
v_call: TRBV7-3; d_call: TRBD2; clone_size: .; j_call: TRBJ2-1; cdr3_nt: TGTGCCAGCAGCTTAAGGGGTAGCGGGGGCTACAATGAGCAGTTCTTC; cdr3_aa: CASSLRGSGGYNEQFF
v_call: TRBV12-3/TRBV12-4; d_call: TRBD1; clone_size: many; j_call: TRBJ1-1; cdr3_nt: TGTGCCAGCAGTGACAGGGGGCACACTGAAGCTTTCTTT; cdr3_aa: CASSDRGHTEAFF
v_call: TRBV11-2; d_call: TRBD2; clone_size: .; j_call: TRBJ2-7; cdr3_nt: TGTGTCAGCAGCTGGACTAGCGGGACTGGGGGGCAGTACTTC; cdr3_aa: CVSSWTSGTGGQYF
v_call: TRBV11-2; d_call: .; clone_size: many; j_call: TRBJ1-6; cdr3_nt: TGTGCCAGCAGCTTAGGGGGATCACCCCTCCACTTT; cdr3_aa: CASSLGGSPLHF
v_call: TRBV5-6; d_call: TRBD1; clone_size: many; j_call: TRBJ2-5; cdr3_nt: TGTGCCAGCAGCTTGGGAGACAGGGGACGACTGGAGGAGACCCAGTACTTC; cdr3_aa: CASSLGDRGRLEETQYF
v_call: TRBV12-3/TRBV12-4; d_call: .; clone_size: few; j_call: TRBJ2-3; cdr3_nt: TGTGCCAGCAGTTTACGTCCCACAGATACGCAGTATTTT; cdr3_aa: CASSLRPTDTQYF